This entry lists 13 T cell receptor beta chains sequenced from one sample in a study of T-cell reconstitution after alpha-beta-depleted transplantation in children. A TCRbeta library incorporating unique molecular identifiers was prepared. TCRdb re-analysed the PCR reads in MiXCR, keeping a single row per CDR3 protein. In the table there are 600,000 to 700,000 distinct CDR3 sequences, around 13% of which are singletons. Specimen: PBMCs, collected before TCRalphabeta/CD19-depleted stem cell transplant. The source of these receptors is a girl between 2 and 10 years old with congenital amegakaryocytic thrombocytopenia, due to receive a stem cell transplant.

This chain links TRBV19 with TRBJ2-3; D ambiguous. Germline V lookup: CDR1 LNHDA, CDR2 SQIVND (reference sequence). Trimming took off 3 bases at V and 2 bases at J, with 15 bases between the two ends. The CDR3 covers 16 residues. The CDR3: CASSIAASRLTDTQYF. In DNA, the CDR3 is TGTGCCAGTAGTATTGCGGCTTCGAGGCTCACAGATACGCAGTATTTT.

To note about this clonotype: A single base separates this from a much larger clone, so it may be a read error. V and J are TRBV20-1 and TRBJ2-1; possible D gene TRBD1, 5 bases. The CDR3 is 15 amino acids. Germline CDR1 is DFQATT and CDR2 is SNEGSKA (reference sequence). CDR3 nucleotide sequence: TGCAGTGCTGGAGATCTGCTTACCAGGGTCGATGAGCAGTTCTTC. Amino acids: CSAGDLLTRVDEQFF.

This chain's CDR3 is CSVATSGSFGEQYF. CDR3 coding DNA: TGCAGCGTCGCGACTAGCGGGAGTTTCGGCGAGCAGTACTTC. This chain links TRBV29-1 with TRBJ2-7; 12 bases match TRBD2. Germline values: CDR1 SQVTM, CDR2 ANQGSEA. This CDR3 has 14 residues. J gave up 6 bases and V 6 bases, and 9 bases lay outside the gene matches.

DNA for the CDR3: TGTGCCAGCAGGGGGGGACAGGGAGATCAGCCCCAGCATTTT. Translation: CASRGGQGDQPQHF. The chain uses TRBV2 and TRBJ1-5; 9 bases map to TRBD1. Germline CDR1 reads SNHLY; CDR2 reads FYNNEI. The V gene end was trimmed by 6 bases and the J gene end by 5 bases; junction bases not matched to a gene: 5. The CDR3 has 14 residues.

The CDR3 DNA is TGCGCCAGCAGCCAAGAATTGTCCTACGAGCAGTACTTC. It specifies CASSQELSYEQYF. V usage is TRBV4-1 and J usage is TRBJ2-7; D is ambiguous. Germline CDR1 reads MGHRA; CDR2 reads YSYEKL. The ends were cut back, 0 bases at V and 1 base at J, with 4 bases in the middle. This CDR3 is built from 13 residues.

In this sample, this clonotype turned up a few times. This rearrangement joins TRBV15 to TRBJ2-1; 12 nucleotides agree with TRBD2. The V and J ends lost 4 bases and 4 bases, in that order; junction bases with no gene match: 5. Germline V gene lookup returns CDR1 LNHNV and CDR2 YYDKDF (reference sequence). The CDR3 contains 16 residues. The CDR3 reads CATSTILAGGYNEQFF. CDR3 DNA sequence: TGTGCCACCAGCACAATTCTAGCGGGAGGGTACAATGAGCAGTTCTTC.

This clonotype has a count of ten or more. The rearrangement links TRBV7-2 to TRBJ2-1; TRBD2 matches 11 bases. The V gene end was trimmed by 0 bases and the J gene end by 6 bases; junction bases not matched to a gene: 7. CDR3 length: 17 amino acids. Germline-derived CDR1 and CDR2 are SGHTA and FQGNSA. The chain's CDR3 is CASSLASGTSGTNEQFF. The CDR3 nucleotides are TGTGCCAGCAGCTTAGCCTCCGGGACTAGCGGAACCAATGAGCAGTTCTTC.

This clonotype was counted ten times or more. The chain employs TRBV6-1 and TRBJ1-3; D not certain. With 0 bases removed from V and 0 bases from J, the gap between germline ends came to 9 bases. This CDR3 comprises 16 residues. CDR1 is MNHNS and CDR2 is SASEGT in the germline V gene. The CDR3 coding sequence is TGTGCCAGCAGTGAAGCGCGGAGCTACTCTGGAAACACCATATATTTT. This codes for CASSEARSYSGNTIYF.

The chain carries TRBV5-1 and TRBJ2-5; TRBD1 matches 7 bases. V gave up 7 bases and J gave up 5 bases; unmatched junction bases: 11. Germline V gives CDR1 SGHRS, CDR2 YFSETQ. The CDR3 length is 14 residues. CDR3 residues: CASSWGRGLETQYF. Here the CDR3 DNA reads TGCGCCAGCTCTTGGGGCAGGGGGTTGGAGACCCAGTACTTC.

V and J are TRBV5-1 and TRBJ2-7; 7 bases line up with TRBD2. After removal of 4 bases from V and 6 bases from J, the junction contained 13 bases not matched to a gene. There are 15 residues in the CDR3. The germline CDR1 and CDR2 sequences are SGHRS and YFSETQ. CDR3 sequence reads: CASSITLAASVEQYF. CDR3 in DNA: TGCGCCAGCAGCATCACCCTAGCGGCGTCAGTCGAGCAGTACTTC.

This clonotype was counted ten times or more. This chain uses TRBV7-6 with TRBJ2-7, with D possibly being TRBD1 (6 bases). Germline loops: CDR1 SGHVS, CDR2 FNYEAQ. The CDR3 is made up of 14 amino acids. Trimming shortened V by 4 bases and J by 7 bases, and 17 bases separated the two germline ends. The CDR3 DNA sequence: TGTGCCAGCAGCTCATTGTATGGGACATCTGAGCAGTACTTC. It encodes CASSSLYGTSEQYF.

This clonotype has ten or more counts. The genes are TRBV12-3 or TRBV12-4 and TRBJ2-7; D is perhaps TRBD1 (6 bases). Trimming stripped 6 bases from V and 6 bases from J, with 15 bases between. The CDR3 totals 13 residues. CDR3 nucleotide sequence: TGTGCCAGCAGCTATAACCACAGGGTCGAGCAGTACTTC. As protein: CASSYNHRVEQYF.

This clonotype was seen more than once but under ten times. The chain links TRBV19 to TRBJ2-3; 8 nucleotides line up with TRBD2. Germline CDR1 reads LNHDA; CDR2 reads SQIVND (reference sequence). With 3 bases clipped from V and 4 bases from J, the junction kept 0 bases outside the gene matches. The CDR3 runs 13 residues. The CDR3 DNA sequence: TGTGCCAGTAGTATGGGACTAGCAGATACGCAGTATTTT. This gives the protein CASSMGLADTQYF. Drawing the rest from reference TRBV19 and TRBJ2-3, the complete variable domain is DGGITQSPKYLFRKEGQNVTLSCEQNLNHDAMYWYRQDPGQGLRLIYYSQIVNDFQKGDIAEGYSVSREKKESFPLTVTSAQKNPTAFYLCASSMGLADTQYFGPGTRLTVL.